This T cell receptor (beta chain) was captured by sequencing in a study of monozygotic twins with inflammatory bowel disease. Study findings and constraints: Some repertoire variability may stem from patients' differing immunosuppressive treatments. Healthy co-twins showed greater TCRbeta diversity (inverse Simpson) than IBD patients. Other individuals had fewer clonotypes in common with IBD patients than with healthy twins, especially with disease activity.

Remarks on this clonotype: The antigen is unknown.

CDR1 DFQATT and CDR2 SNEGSKA come from the germline V gene (reference sequence). The length of the CDR3 is 14 residues. No DNA is given; TCRdb re-called the 5' RACE reads and lists each CDR3 protein once. This listing includes a few hundred thousand distinct CDR3 sequences. The clonotype originates from a human donor with ulcerative colitis or Crohn's disease, or a healthy co-twin of an affected twin (not recorded which). Sequencing was done on a sample of blood. This rearrangement joins TRBV20-1 to TRBJ1-6; TCRdb lists TRBD1, though no DNA is available to test this call. CDR3 protein: CSARDPGRNSPLHF.